A selection of T cell receptor beta chains follows, all from one sample in a study of CD8 T cells in Susac syndrome. TCRdb called the immunoSEQ multiplex PCR reads again in MiXCR, with one record for every CDR3 protein. Of 75,000 or so distinct CDR3 sequences listed, roughly 94% are singletons. The specimen was CD8+ T cells from PBMCs. The receptors derive from a human donor with Susac syndrome. Both conserved end residues are part of each CDR3. A D gene is named only where the DNA matches it firmly. Rows give clone size only sometimes, using once, few, many, or a class for an expanded clone.

>TRBV30|.|.|TRBJ2-7
CAWSIALGLEQYF
TGTGCCTGGAGTATCGCCCTCGGGCTGGAGCAGTACTTC
>TRBV19|.|.|TRBJ1-1
CASSISPNTEAFF
TGTGCCAGTAGTATTAGTCCGAACACTGAAGCTTTCTTT
>TRBV15|.|.|TRBJ2-2
CATSRGPGRLNPNTGELFF
TGTGCCACCAGCAGAGGACCGGGACGGCTGAACCCGAACACCGGGGAGCTGTTTTTT
>TRBV29-1|.|.|TRBJ2-3
CSAQPQGLTDTQYF
TGCAGCGCTCAACCCCAGGGACTTACAGATACGCAGTATTTT
>TRBV28|.|TRBD2|TRBJ2-1
CASTPTGSGKYNEQFF
TGTGCCAGCACCCCTACGGGTAGCGGGAAATACAATGAGCAGTTCTTC
>TRBV7-9|.|.|TRBJ2-7
CASSLTQAAYEQYF
TGTGCCAGCAGTCTGACCCAGGCTGCCTACGAGCAGTACTTC
>TRBV4-3|once|TRBD1|TRBJ2-1
CASSQDRGTAENEQFF
TGCGCCAGCAGCCAAGATCGAGGGACAGCGGAAAATGAGCAGTTCTTC
>TRBV29-1|once|TRBD1|TRBJ2-2
CSAYRGTGELFF
TGCAGCGCATACAGGGGAACCGGGGAGCTGTTTTTT
>TRBV7-9|.|.|TRBJ1-4
CASSLTAATNEKLFF
TGTGCCAGCAGCTTGACGGCTGCAACTAATGAAAAACTGTTTTTT
>TRBV20-1|.|.|TRBJ1-6
CSAKDPEPYNSPLHF
TGCAGTGCTAAGGATCCGGAGCCCTATAATTCACCCCTCCACTTT
>TRBV4-2|.|.|TRBJ2-7
CASSWGYEQYF
TGTGCCAGCAGCTGGGGTTACGAGCAGTACTTC
>TRBV5-1|.|.|TRBJ2-7
CASSLAGSLEQYF
TGCGCCAGCAGCTTGGCCGGGAGTTTGGAGCAGTACTTC
>TRBV7-2|.|.|TRBJ2-3
CASSLVSWGSLTDTQYF
TGTGCCAGCAGCTTAGTGAGTTGGGGATCCCTCACAGATACGCAGTATTTT
>TRBV29-1|.|.|TRBJ1-1
CSVEDGSGRTEAFF
TGCAGCGTTGAAGATGGATCGGGACGTACTGAAGCTTTCTTT
>TRBV29-1|.|.|TRBJ1-1
CSVPGRENTEAFF
TGCAGCGTGCCGGGACGCGAGAACACTGAAGCTTTCTTT
>TRBV13|.|TRBD1|TRBJ1-2
CASSSRDSEHYGYTF
TGTGCCAGCAGCTCCCGGGACAGTGAACACTATGGCTACACCTTC
>TRBV15|.|.|TRBJ2-7
CATSRDRSESQYF
TGTGCCACCAGCAGAGATCGGTCGGAGTCGCAGTACTTC
>TRBV20-1|.|.|TRBJ2-5
CSALSDRSLPTQYF
TGCAGTGCTCTTTCCGACAGGTCCCTCCCGACCCAGTACTTC
>TRBV27|.|.|TRBJ2-3
CASSLRASSTDTQYF
TGTGCCAGCAGTTTAAGGGCTTCTAGCACAGATACGCAGTATTTT
>TRBV9|.|.|TRBJ1-5
CASSPGAGPDQPQHF
TGTGCCAGCAGCCCTGGGGCGGGTCCGGATCAGCCCCAGCATTTT
>TRBV4-1|.|.|TRBJ2-5
CASSQDRRGQETQYF
TGCGCCAGCAGCCAAGATAGAAGGGGTCAAGAGACCCAGTACTTC
>TRBV19|.|.|TRBJ2-1
CASTLTHGKPYNEQFF
TGTGCCAGTACCCTCACCCACGGAAAGCCATACAATGAGCAGTTCTTC
>TRBV24-1|.|.|TRBJ2-2
CATSDPRGVGELFF
TGTGCCACCAGTGATCCCAGGGGGGTCGGGGAGCTGTTTTTT
>TRBV7-9|.|TRBD1|TRBJ1-4
CASSFRDRAEKLFF
TGTGCCAGCAGCTTCCGGGACAGAGCTGAAAAACTGTTTTTT
>TRBV13|.|TRBD1|TRBJ1-1
CASSPPGQGLGEAFF
TGTGCCAGCAGCCCCCCGGGACAGGGGTTAGGTGAAGCTTTCTTT
>TRBV6-1|.|TRBD2|TRBJ2-2
CASSQLAVTNTGELFF
TGTGCCAGCAGTCAACTAGCGGTTACGAACACCGGGGAGCTGTTTTTT
>TRBV2|.|.|TRBJ1-2
CASSGTDVDGYTF
TGTGCCAGCAGTGGGACGGACGTGGATGGCTACACCTTC
>TRBV7-9|once|TRBD1|TRBJ2-7
CASSLVPDRTYEQYF
TGTGCCAGCAGCTTAGTGCCGGACAGGACGTACGAGCAGTACTTC
>TRBV20-1|.|TRBD1|TRBJ2-7
CSAGQTGDIYEQYF
TGCAGTGCTGGCCAGACAGGGGACATCTACGAGCAGTACTTC
>TRBV20-1|.|.|TRBJ1-5
CSARDVSENQPQHF
TGCAGTGCTAGAGACGTGTCAGAAAATCAGCCCCAGCATTTT
>TRBV27|.|.|TRBJ2-7
CAPGLRSSYEQYF
TGTGCCCCGGGACTCAGGAGCTCCTACGAGCAGTACTTC
>TRBV24-1|.|.|TRBJ2-1
CATSDWVSSYNEQFF
TGTGCCACCAGTGATTGGGTCAGCTCCTACAATGAGCAGTTCTTC